The 9 T cell receptor beta chains listed next were all sequenced from one sample in a study of blood T cell repertoires in COVID-19. Assay used: immunoSEQ multiplex PCR; TCRdb lists only in-frame clones, some missing. The sample has a few hundred thousand clones, 90% seen once. The sequencing input was PBMCs or T cells enriched from blood (not recorded which). The receptor set was obtained from a woman aged 18-30 years with acute COVID-19.

The rearrangement uses TRBV23-1 and TRBJ1-2; 8 bases are a match to TRBD1. TRBV23-1 is an ORF, and what it does is uncertain. The CDR3 is 16 residues long. Trimming took 0 bases from V and 7 from J; bases not matched to a gene: 10. The CDR3 region has the DNA TGCGCCAGCAGTCAATCCCGAACAGGGGGATTGGGTGGCTACACCTTC. This encodes CASSQSRTGGLGGYTF.

The chain joins TRBV6-7 to TRBJ2-7; 8 bases align to TRBD2. TRBV6-7 is an ORF, and what it does is uncertain. Trimming at V came to 5 bases and at J to 2 bases, leaving 8 bases not matched to a gene. The CDR3 consists of 15 residues. In DNA form, the CDR3 reads TGTGCCAGCAGTGCCCAACTAGCGGTTCCCTACGAGCAGTACTTC. Protein: CASSAQLAVPYEQYF.

The rearrangement uses TRBV7-6 and TRBJ2-5, with 10 positions matching TRBD1. V lost 0 bases to trimming and J lost 4 bases; unmatched junction nucleotides: 5. Germline assignment: CDR1 SGHVS and CDR2 FNYEAQ. The CDR3 loop spans 16 amino acids. In DNA form, the CDR3 reads TGTGCCAGCAGCTTAGCCTCAGACAGGGGGCCAGAGACCCAGTACTTC. The encoded protein is CASSLASDRGPETQYF.

The genes are TRBV5-5 and TRBJ1-4; TRBD1 might be the D (6 bases). In germline, CDR1 is SGHKS, CDR2 YYEKEE (reference sequence). Trimming stripped 9 bases from V and 2 bases from J, with 14 bases between. The CDR3 spans 14 residues. The CDR3 loop reads CATNFQGTNEKLFF. CDR3 nucleotides: TGTGCCACCAACTTCCAGGGGACTAATGAAAAACTGTTTTTT.

The J gene is TRBJ1-5, the V gene TRBV6-6; 8 bases align to TRBD1. The CDR3 consists of 16 residues. The germline gives CDR1 MNHNY, CDR2 SVGAGI (reference sequence). The V gene end was trimmed by 7 bases and the J gene end by 3 bases; junction bases not matched to a gene: 11. The CDR3 is CASIPTQGAFNQPQHF. CDR3 nucleotide sequence: TGTGCCAGCATTCCTACTCAGGGGGCGTTCAATCAGCCCCAGCATTTT.

The chain combines TRBV12-3 or TRBV12-4 with TRBJ2-5; D call uncertain. Trimming pared 6 bases from V and 2 bases from J, leaving 10 bases between. This CDR3 has 13 amino acids. The CDR3 protein is CASRPTGQETQYF. The DNA of the CDR3 is TGTGCCAGCAGGCCGACTGGTCAAGAGACCCAGTACTTC.

The V call is TRBV28, the J call TRBJ1-2; D unresolved. The CDR3 sequence is 14 residues long. Trimming took off 7 bases at V and 0 bases at J, with 12 bases between the two ends. Germline-derived CDR1 and CDR2 are MDHEN and SYDVKM. The CDR3 DNA reads TGTGCCAGCACGGAGGGCCCTTCTAACTATGGCTACACCTTC. Protein sequence: CASTEGPSNYGYTF.

This clone was seen once. The chain has TRBV19 and TRBJ1-5; 8 nucleotides match TRBD1. This CDR3 has 15 residues. Unmatched junction bases numbered 8, after V lost 3 bases and J lost 7 bases. Germline V gives CDR1 LNHDA, CDR2 SQIVND (reference sequence). CDR3 in amino acids: CASSMTGQGAQPQHF. CDR3 in DNA: TGTGCCAGTAGTATGACCGGACAGGGAGCGCAGCCCCAGCATTTT.

The chain combines TRBV27 with TRBJ2-1; 12 nucleotides line up with TRBD2. This CDR3 comprises 18 residues. The V gene end was trimmed by 5 bases and the J gene end by 3 bases; junction bases not matched to a gene: 11. The germline CDR1 and CDR2 sequences are MNHEY and SMNVEV (reference sequence). The CDR3 DNA follows: TGTGCCAGCAGTACCATCCTCTGGACTAGCGGGGTCTACAATGAGCAGTTCTTC. This encodes CASSTILWTSGVYNEQFF.